A single sample is the source of the 28 T cell receptor beta chains below, sequenced in a study of a mutant IDH1 vaccine in newly diagnosed glioma. These receptors have no identified antigens. Time point defined: week 35, safety follow-up. Doses comprised 300 ug of mutant IDH1 20-mer peptide each, plus topical imiquimod. TCRdb keeps only in-frame clones here, not all; method: immunoSEQ multiplex PCR. This table has some 60,000 clones, roughly 90% appearing once. Sequencing used PBMCs, obtained from a glioma patient whose treatment included an IDH1 peptide vaccine. Every receptor here comes from a man between 35 and 55 years old with glioma.

This sequence joins TRBV19 and TRBJ1-1; D not resolved. CDR1 and CDR2 from the germline V gene are LNHDA and SQIVND (reference sequence). Trimming took 6 bases from V and 11 from J, leaving 19 bases between them. CDR3 length: 13 amino acids. CDR3 nucleotides: TGTGCCAGTAGGTCGATATACCTCGGAGACGCTTTCTTT. It specifies CASRSIYLGDAFF.

The chain joins TRBV5-1 to TRBJ2-5, with D possibly matching TRBD2 (6 bases). Germline-derived CDR1 and CDR2 are SGHRS and YFSETQ. The CDR3 totals 15 residues. V was pared by 0 bases and J by 2 bases, with 11 bases between. DNA for the CDR3: TGCGCCAGCAGCTTGGTATTGGGGGGTCAAGAGACCCAGTACTTC. This encodes CASSLVLGGQETQYF. The entire variable domain, with the rest obtained from reference TRBV5-1 and TRBJ2-5, is as follows: KAGVTQTPRYLIKTRGQQVTLSCSPISGHRSVSWYQQTPGQGLQFLFEYFSETQRNKGNFPGRFSGRQFSNSRSEMNVSTLELGDSALYLCASSLVLGGQETQYFGPGTRLLVL.

This rearrangement joins TRBV7-3 to TRBJ2-1; 8 bases fit TRBD1. The CDR3 sequence is 14 residues long. Losses at the gene ends were 2 bases for V and 10 bases for J; bases not matched to a gene: 7. The V gene's germline CDR1 is SGHTA and CDR2 FQGTGA. CDR3 sequence reads: CASSLRQGAGEQFF. The CDR3 DNA follows: TGTGCCAGCAGCTTACGGCAGGGGGCTGGGGAGCAGTTCTTC.

This clone was picked up one time. This chain joins TRBV6-1 and TRBJ2-1; the D gene is possibly TRBD1 (6 bases). This CDR3 region has 16 residues. The germline V gene has CDR1 MNHNS and CDR2 SASEGT. Trimming removed 3 bases from V and 3 bases from J, with 15 bases in between. CDR3: CASSEPYRDVYNEQFF. Written as DNA, the CDR3 is TGTGCCAGCAGTGAGCCTTACAGGGATGTCTACAATGAGCAGTTCTTC.

This chain uses TRBV10-3 with TRBJ2-3, with 9 nucleotides matching TRBD2. This CDR3 comprises 15 residues. Germline CDR1 ENHRY, CDR2 SYGVKD. After removal of 4 bases from V and 0 bases from J, the junction contained 2 bases not matched to a gene. This CDR3 is CAISGLAVSTDTQYF. CDR3 DNA: TGTGCCATCAGTGGACTAGCGGTGAGCACAGATACGCAGTATTTT.

This clone appeared a few times. V usage is TRBV28 and J usage is TRBJ2-7; 9 nucleotides agree with TRBD1. With V trimmed by 6 bases and J by 1 base, 7 bases remained unmatched. Germline loops: CDR1 MDHEN, CDR2 SYDVKM. This CDR3 contains 15 residues. The DNA of the CDR3 is TGTGCCAGCAGACCCTCCGGGACAGGGTCCTACGAGCAGTACTTC. Protein product: CASRPSGTGSYEQYF. Based on the CDR3 plus reference TRBV28 and TRBJ2-7, the full variable domain is DVKVTQSSRYLVKRTGEKVFLECVQDMDHENMFWYRQDPGLGLRLIYFSYDVKMKEKGDIPEGYSVSREKKERFSLILESASTNQTSMYLCASRPSGTGSYEQYFGPGTRLTVT.

The chain has TRBV10-3 and TRBJ2-7, with 9 bases aligning to TRBD2. This CDR3 has 17 amino acids. Germline CDR1 ENHRY, CDR2 SYGVKD. V lost 0 bases and J lost 5; bases outside the gene matches: 11. CDR3 sequence reads: CAISESLLRSSGNEQYF. As DNA, the CDR3 is TGTGCCATCAGTGAGTCGTTGCTCCGGTCTAGCGGGAACGAGCAGTACTTC.

In nucleotides, the CDR3 is TGTGCCAGCAGCCAAGCAAGGGCTGGAAACACCATATATTTT. Translation: CASSQARAGNTIYF. The chain combines TRBV7-9 with TRBJ1-3; D gene ambiguous. Trimming took 5 bases from V and 2 from J, leaving 10 bases between them. The CDR3 loop spans 14 amino acids. CDR1 and CDR2 (germline): SEHNR, FQNEAQ (reference sequence).

The V call is TRBV6-1, the J call TRBJ2-7; the match to TRBD1 covers 8 bases. The CDR3 consists of 16 residues. Germline values: CDR1 MNHNS, CDR2 SASEGT. J lost 0 bases, V lost 3 bases, and 7 bases had no gene match. CDR3 in amino acids: CASSETGVSRSYEQYF. The CDR3 DNA reads TGTGCCAGCAGTGAGACAGGGGTTTCACGCTCCTACGAGCAGTACTTC.

The rearrangement links TRBV4-3 to TRBJ2-5; D is possibly TRBD1 or TRBD2 (5 bases each). The CDR3 is made up of 18 amino acids. Germline assignment: CDR1 LGHNA and CDR2 YSLEER. The V end lost 1 base, the J end lost 4 bases, and 22 bases lay between the germline ends. The CDR3 reads CASSQAPSFGALRETQYF. The DNA of the CDR3 is TGCGCCAGCAGCCAAGCCCCCTCATTCGGGGCCCTAAGAGAGACCCAGTACTTC.

The chain links TRBV2 to TRBJ1-5; weak D call: TRBD1 (6 bases). The CDR3 loop spans 16 amino acids. Germline V gene sequence: CDR1 SNHLY, CDR2 FYNNEI. Trimming took off 6 bases at V and 4 bases at J, with 19 bases between the two ends. The CDR3 bases are TGTGCCAGCAGACCTACAGGGCTGCTGATTAATCAGCCCCAGCATTTT. Residues: CASRPTGLLINQPQHF.

The CDR3 loop reads CASSVAGLAGAQHNEQFF. CDR3 sequence (DNA): TGTGCCAGCAGCGTAGCGGGACTAGCGGGAGCCCAGCACAATGAGCAGTTCTTC. The chain joins TRBV9 to TRBJ2-1, with 14 bases matching TRBD2. Per germline, CDR1 SGDLS and CDR2 YYNGEE. V was clipped by 0 bases and J by 5 bases; unmatched bases: 7. The CDR3 is made up of 18 amino acids.

This chain uses TRBV2 with TRBJ2-5, with D hard to call. V was clipped by 7 bases and J by 2 bases, with 11 bases between them. Germline CDR1 is SNHLY and CDR2 is FYNNEI. This CDR3 has 13 amino acids. The CDR3 here is CASTKTRQETQYF. The CDR3 coding sequence is TGTGCCAGCACAAAGACCCGGCAAGAGACCCAGTACTTC. Using reference TRBV2 and TRBJ2-5 for the parts outside the CDR3, the full variable domain is EPEVTQTPSHQVTQMGQEVILRCVPISNHLYFYWYRQILGQKVEFLVSFYNNEISEKSEIFDDQFSVERPDGSNFTLKIRSTKLEDSAMYFCASTKTRQETQYFGPGTRLLVL.

J is TRBJ2-1 and V is TRBV4-1, with 8 bases that match TRBD2. The ends lost 1 base at V and 4 bases at J; junction bases unmatched: 6. The V gene's germline CDR1 is MGHRA and CDR2 YSYEKL. The CDR3 sequence is 16 residues long. The DNA for the CDR3 is TGCGCCAGCAGCCAAGCCTCACTAGCGGCTTACAATGAGCAGTTCTTC. As protein: CASSQASLAAYNEQFF.

DNA for the CDR3: TGTGCCAGCAGCCTACTAGCGGCGACAGATACGCAGTATTTT. Protein sequence: CASSLLAATDTQYF. The genes are TRBV6-4 and TRBJ2-3; 8 bases are shared with TRBD2. J lost 3 bases, V lost 6 bases, and 5 bases had no gene match. Looked up from germline, CDR1 is MRHNA and CDR2 is SNTAGT. The CDR3 spans 14 residues.

This chain connects TRBV5-4 to TRBJ1-2; the D gene is possibly TRBD1 (6 bases). The germline V gene has CDR1 SGHNT and CDR2 YYREEE (reference sequence). This CDR3 contains 14 residues. V lost 4 bases to trimming and J lost 4 bases, with 14 bases between them. The CDR3 protein is CASSRMDRSYGYTF. DNA for the CDR3: TGTGCCAGCAGCCGAATGGACAGATCCTATGGCTACACCTTC.

The rearrangement links TRBV19 to TRBJ2-4; no definite D call. Per germline, CDR1 LNHDA and CDR2 SQIVND (reference sequence). The CDR3 is 14 amino acids. V lost 5 bases and J lost 0, with 8 bases in between. The DNA for the CDR3 is TGTGCCAGTAGTGCGTTCCTAGCCAAAAACATTCAGTACTTC. As protein: CASSAFLAKNIQYF.

The chain links TRBV7-9 to TRBJ2-7; D is undetermined. CDR1 SEHNR and CDR2 FQNEAQ come from the germline V gene (reference sequence). This CDR3 has 12 residues. The V and J ends lost 5 bases and 2 bases respectively, with 7 bases between them. The CDR3 DNA sequence: TGTGCCAGCAGCACAGCCCCCTACGAGCAGTACTTC. It translates to CASSTAPYEQYF.

A word on this clone: Possible read error: a much larger clone is one base away. The chain has TRBV6-5 and TRBJ1-3, with 7 bases identical to TRBD1. The germline V gene has CDR1 MNHEY and CDR2 SVGAGI. This CDR3 comprises 13 residues. The CDR3: CASSGDRGTTIYF. CDR3 DNA sequence: TGTGCCAGCAGTGGGGACAGAGGAACCACCATATATTTT.

The chain carries TRBV21-1 and TRBJ2-7; TRBD2 is taken as the D call from the table, unchecked against the DNA. TRBV21-1 corresponds to a pseudogene. CDR3 length: 11 residues. CDR3 in DNA: TGTGCCAGCAGCCGTCTTCACGAGCAGTACTTC. Its translation is CASSRLHEQYF.

V and J are TRBV4-2 and TRBJ1-2; 11 bases match TRBD1. From germline, CDR1 is LGHNA and CDR2 YNFKEQ. This CDR3 contains 14 residues. Trimming at V came to 2 bases and at J to 7 bases, leaving 3 bases not matched to a gene. The CDR3 DNA reads as TGTGCCAGCAGCCAATCGGACAGGGGGCTTGGCTACACCTTC. It specifies CASSQSDRGLGYTF.

The rearrangement links TRBV19 to TRBJ2-7; the match to TRBD1 covers 10 bases. The germline V gene has CDR1 LNHDA and CDR2 SQIVND (reference sequence). V dropped 9 bases and J dropped 6; count of bases not matched to a gene: 11. This CDR3 region has 14 residues. For the CDR3, the DNA is TGTGCCAGCCAATATCAAAGGGACAGGGGCGAGCAGTACTTC. Amino acid sequence: CASQYQRDRGEQYF.

This chain links TRBV5-5 with TRBJ2-2, with D tentatively TRBD2 (5 bases). V was trimmed by 5 bases and J by 2 bases, leaving 16 bases between them. Looked up from germline, CDR1 is SGHKS and CDR2 is YYEKEE (reference sequence). The CDR3 loop spans 16 amino acids. Written as DNA, the CDR3 is TGTGCCAGCAGGATGATGGGAGTGAGAAACACCGGGGAGCTGTTTTTT. It codes for CASRMMGVRNTGELFF.

The chain couples TRBV27 to TRBJ1-3, with TRBD1 as a possible D gene (6 bases). The CDR3 covers 15 residues. The germline CDR1 and CDR2 sequences are MNHEY and SMNVEV (reference sequence). Between the trimmed V and J ends, which lost 5 bases and 0 bases, there was a span of 11 bases. CDR3 bases: TGTGCCAGCAGTCGAGGGGGTTCCTCTGGAAACACCATATATTTT. Its translation is CASSRGGSSGNTIYF.

The chain employs TRBV6-5 and TRBJ2-1; D is ambiguous. CDR1 is MNHEY, CDR2 SVGAGI, per germline. The CDR3 loop spans 15 amino acids. V was shortened by 0 bases and J by 1 base, with 7 bases between the two germline ends. The CDR3 loop reads CASSYSGRSYNEQFF. Written as DNA, the CDR3 is TGTGCCAGCAGTTACTCGGGAAGGTCCTACAATGAGCAGTTCTTC.

This chain links TRBV5-4 with TRBJ2-7; 9 nucleotides match TRBD2. The CDR3 spans 13 residues. The germline V gene encodes CDR1 SGHNT and CDR2 YYREEE (reference sequence). The J segment lost 2 bases and the V segment lost 10 bases, leaving 7 bases of the junction unmatched. The CDR3 spells CAYLAGKTYEQYF. The DNA of the CDR3 is TGTGCCTACCTAGCGGGGAAAACCTACGAGCAGTACTTC.

The J gene is TRBJ2-2, the V gene TRBV9; D possibly corresponds to TRBD1 (5 bases). The CDR3 contains 19 residues. Trimming took 2 bases from V and 1 from J, leaving 21 bases between them. Looked up from germline, CDR1 is SGDLS and CDR2 is YYNGEE. For the CDR3, the DNA is TGTGCCAGCAGCGTGACGGTAGGGGCCAGGGCCGGGAACACCGGGGAGCTGTTTTTT. Translation: CASSVTVGARAGNTGELFF.

This clone occurred once. In DNA form, the CDR3 reads TGTGCCAGCAAGCAACACTACCGGACAGGGCGGCCCCAAGAGACCCAGTACTTC. Translation: CASKQHYRTGRPQETQYF. The rearrangement joins TRBV2 to TRBJ2-5; 8 nucleotides line up with TRBD1. The CDR3 is made up of 18 amino acids. The junction had 17 bases not matched to a gene; V was cut back by 7 bases and J by 1 base. Germline loops: CDR1 SNHLY, CDR2 FYNNEI.